This entry lists 29 T cell receptor beta chains sequenced from one sample in a study of regulatory T cells in long-lasting Graves disease. Time point meaning: newly diagnosed GD, antithyroid drugs for less than 3 months. There was RNA extracted from PBMCs, and the TCR library was made from it. Libraries of TCR beta came from iRepertoire HTBI primers plus Arm-PCR of CDR3 regions. TCRdb reprocessed the multiplex PCR reads via MiXCR and lists one record per CDR3 protein. The profile shows roughly 260,000 distinct CDR3 sequences, about 17% of them singletons. The same sample was also used in a study of T cells in Graves' hyperthyroidism and ophthalmopathy.

The sequenced sample was peripheral blood mononuclear cells (PBMCs), obtained at new diagnosis, from a patient treated with antithyroid drugs. The receptors originated from a woman in her twenties or thirties with Graves disease.

At least ten counts were recorded for this clonotype. The chain employs TRBV24-1 and TRBJ1-2, with D unclear. Germline loops: CDR1 KGHDR, CDR2 SFDVKD. V was clipped by 12 bases and J by 8 bases, with 9 bases between them. This CDR3 spans 9 amino acids. The CDR3 protein is CAPPRGYTF. CDR3 DNA sequence: TGTGCCCCCCCCCGGGGCTACACCTTC.

The chain combines TRBV6-2 or TRBV6-3 with TRBJ2-5, with 8 bases aligning to TRBD2. With V trimmed by 2 bases and J by 5 bases, 4 bases remained unmatched. This CDR3 has 14 amino acids. Germline CDR1 reads MNHEY; CDR2 reads SVGEGT. Here the CDR3 reads CASSYRGGVETQYF. DNA for the CDR3: TGTGCCAGCAGTTACCGGGGGGGAGTGGAGACCCAGTACTTC.

This clonotype was picked up many times. The rearrangement joins TRBV6-2 or TRBV6-3 to TRBJ2-7; D is ambiguous. V lost 2 bases to trimming and J lost 1 base, with 6 bases between them. Germline V lookup: CDR1 MNHEY, CDR2 SVGEGT. The CDR3 sequence is 13 residues long. The CDR3 nucleotides read TGTGCCAGCAGTTACAGCCAGTCCTACGAGCAGTACTTC. Encoded protein: CASSYSQSYEQYF.

The chain uses TRBV25-1 and TRBJ2-5; D remains unclear. In germline, CDR1 is MGHDK, CDR2 SYGVNS. The ends were cut back, 3 bases at V and 1 base at J, with 6 bases in the middle. The CDR3 runs to 13 residues. The CDR3 protein is CASSESSQETQYF. CDR3 coding DNA: TGTGCCAGCAGTGAGTCCAGCCAAGAGACCCAGTACTTC. Combining the CDR3 with reference TRBV25-1 and TRBJ2-5 gives the whole variable domain EADIYQTPRYLVIGTGKKITLECSQTMGHDKMYWYQQDPGMELHLIHYSYGVNSTEKGDLSSESTVSRIRTEHFPLTLESARPSHTSQYLCASSESSQETQYFGPGTRLLVL.

The count of this clonotype is one. A far larger clone is a single base away, which makes a read error likely. The rearrangement links TRBV7-9 to TRBJ1-1; 9 bases map to TRBD1. Germline V gene sequence: CDR1 SEHNR, CDR2 FQNEAQ (reference sequence). The V segment lost 4 bases and the J segment 1 base; nucleotides outside the gene matches: 4. The length of the CDR3 is 15 residues. CDR3 sequence: CASSSQGARNTEAFF. In DNA, the CDR3 is TGTGCCAGCAGCTCACAGGGGGCGCGGAACACTGAAGCTTTCTTT. The complete variable domain, with remaining parts taken from reference TRBV7-9 and TRBJ1-1, reads DTGVSQNPRHKITKRGQNVTFRCDPISEHNRLYWYRQTLGQGPEFLTYFQNEAQLEKSRLLSDRFSAERPKGSFSTLEIQRTEQGDSAMYLCASSSQGARNTEAFFGQGTRLTVV.

The sample holds many counts of this clonotype. The rearrangement joins TRBV7-9 to TRBJ2-2; tentatively, D is TRBD1 (6 bases). Per germline, CDR1 SEHNR and CDR2 FQNEAQ (reference sequence). V lost 3 bases and J 6 bases, leaving 8 bases between the germline ends. There are 13 residues in the CDR3. CDR3 residues: CASSFTGPGELFF. Here the CDR3 DNA reads TGTGCCAGCAGCTTCACAGGGCCCGGGGAGCTGTTTTTT.

The sample holds many counts of this clonotype. This sequence joins TRBV6-1 and TRBJ2-7; 8 bases match TRBD2. The length of the CDR3 is 14 residues. CDR1 is MNHNS, CDR2 SASEGT, per germline. V was pared by 4 bases and J by 0 bases, with 2 bases of the junction left unmatched. CDR3 nucleotide sequence: TGTGCCAGCAGTGCCCGGGGGGGCTCCTACGAGCAGTACTTC. Translated: CASSARGGSYEQYF.

This clonotype has ten or more counts. The J gene is TRBJ1-1, the V gene TRBV10-2, with D perhaps TRBD1 (5 bases). Germline assignment: CDR1 WSHSY and CDR2 SAAADI. The CDR3 spans 16 residues. The V gene lost 6 bases and the J gene lost 6 bases, with 23 bases spanning the gap. The CDR3 nucleotides read TGCGCCAGCAGCCTGAACCCTACTCAGGGCCCCGCTGAAGCTTTCTTT. Protein sequence: CASSLNPTQGPAEAFF.

This clonotype was counted a few times. The rearrangement uses TRBV12-3 or TRBV12-4 and TRBJ2-2; D remains unclear. The CDR3 loop spans 13 amino acids. The V end was cut by 4 bases, the J end by 7 bases, with 10 bases between. The CDR3, as DNA: TGTGCCAGCAGTTCCATAATTATCGGGGAGCTGTTTTTT. This encodes CASSSIIIGELFF.

This clonotype was seen more than once but under ten times. V and J are TRBV5-6 and TRBJ1-4, with D maybe TRBD1 (5 bases). Germline CDR1 and CDR2: SGHDT and YYEEEE. The CDR3 totals 14 residues. V was trimmed by 3 bases and J by 7 bases, leaving 13 bases between them. The DNA of the CDR3 is TGTGCCAGCAGCTGGGAGGGGCCAGGTGAAAAACTGTTTTTT. Protein: CASSWEGPGEKLFF.

Note on this clonotype: Since a much larger clone is just one base distant, this may be a read error. V is TRBV9 and J is TRBJ1-3; TRBD1 is a possible D gene (5 bases). Germline CDR1 reads SGDLS; CDR2 reads YYNGEE. The CDR3 consists of 15 residues. For the CDR3, the DNA is TGTGCCAGCAGCGCCAGAGGGACGGGAGGAAACGCCATATATTTT. Translating it yields CASSARGTGGNAIYF.

There are many counts of this clonotype. This chain uses TRBV6-2 or TRBV6-3 with TRBJ2-2; D ambiguous. Germline values: CDR1 MNHEY, CDR2 SVGEGT. CDR3 size: 18 residues. Trimming left V 0 bases short and J 5 bases short, with 19 bases between. CDR3 DNA: TGTGCCAGCAGTTACTCGATCGGATTCGAGATTCCAACCGGGGAGCTGTTTTTT. Protein sequence: CASSYSIGFEIPTGELFF.

This clonotype was detected ten times or more. V is TRBV12-3 or TRBV12-4 and J is TRBJ1-2; tentatively, D is TRBD1 (6 bases). The CDR3 extends over 14 amino acids. V lost 2 bases, J lost 7 bases, and 14 bases lay in between. The CDR3 DNA reads as TGTGCCAGCAGTTTATCGGGGGCCCGGGGTGGCTACACCTTC. This codes for CASSLSGARGGYTF.

V and J are TRBV6-1 and TRBJ1-5, with D possibly TRBD1 on 6 matching bases. CDR1 MNHNS and CDR2 SASEGT come from the germline V gene. Trimming removed 5 bases at V and 6 bases at J, with 14 bases between. CDR3 length: 14 residues. The CDR3 loop is CASSPGTQTQPQHF. The CDR3 bases are TGTGCCAGCAGTCCCGGGACACAAACTCAGCCCCAGCATTTT.

This clonotype was picked up many times. The chain joins TRBV20-1 to TRBJ2-7; 9 bases fit TRBD2. The CDR3 is 13 residues long. Germline V gene sequence: CDR1 DFQATT, CDR2 SNEGSKA (reference sequence). With V trimmed by 8 bases and J by 7 bases, 12 bases remained unmatched. CDR3 sequence reads: CSIGGGAFGEQYF. The CDR3 nucleotides are TGCAGTATCGGCGGGGGGGCCTTTGGAGAGCAGTACTTC.

About this clonotype: This may stem from a read error, because a much larger clone lies one nucleotide away. This chain uses TRBV6-2 or TRBV6-3 with TRBJ1-1; TRBD1 might be the D (6 bases). The CDR3 has 16 residues. Germline assignment: CDR1 MNHEY and CDR2 SVGEGT. CDR3: CASRLTSQGGPPEASF. The CDR3 coding sequence is TGTGCCAGCAGGCTCACCTCACAGGGAGGGCCTCCTGAAGCTTCCTTT.

Only a few counts were recorded for this clonotype. The chain recombines TRBV19 with TRBJ1-1, with D perhaps matching TRBD1 (6 bases). Trimming removed 1 base from V and 7 bases from J, with 16 bases in between. The CDR3 length is 15 residues. Germline V gene sequence: CDR1 LNHDA, CDR2 SQIVND (reference sequence). The DNA for the CDR3 is TGTGCCAGTAGTATAGGAACAGGGACGACTAATGAAGCTTTCTTT. Encoded protein: CASSIGTGTTNEAFF.

This clonotype was counted many times. The genes are TRBV20-1 and TRBJ2-1; 7 bases fit TRBD2. This CDR3 is built from 13 residues. The J segment lost 7 bases and the V segment lost 6 bases, leaving 9 bases of the junction unmatched. CDR1 DFQATT and CDR2 SNEGSKA come from the germline V gene (reference sequence). The CDR3 nucleotides read TGCAGTGCCTTAAGCGGGGTCGAGAATGAGCAGTTCTTC. Translating gives CSALSGVENEQFF.

This clonotype was recorded many times. J is TRBJ1-5 and V is TRBV2, with a weak D call TRBD1 (5 bases). The CDR3 extends over 15 amino acids. Trimming removed 6 bases at V and 0 bases at J, with 12 bases between. Germline CDR1 SNHLY, CDR2 FYNNEI. The CDR3 nucleotides are TGTGCCAGCAGGGTAGACAGAAATAGCAATCAGCCCCAGCATTTT. Amino acids: CASRVDRNSNQPQHF. The entire variable domain, with the rest obtained from reference TRBV2 and TRBJ1-5, is as follows: EPEVTQTPSHQVTQMGQEVILRCVPISNHLYFYWYRQILGQKVEFLVSFYNNEISEKSEIFDDQFSVERPDGSNFTLKIRSTKLEDSAMYFCASRVDRNSNQPQHFGDGTRLSIL.

This clonotype was counted ten times or more. V gene TRBV6-5 combines with J gene TRBJ2-5, with a possible D match to TRBD2 (6 bases). Trimming took off 4 bases at V and 4 bases at J, with 10 bases between the two ends. The V gene's germline CDR1 is MNHEY and CDR2 SVGAGI. CDR3 length: 13 amino acids. The DNA of the CDR3 is TGTGCCAGCAGTTGGATCGGGGGAGAGACCCAGTACTTC. It translates to CASSWIGGETQYF.

V is TRBV5-1 and J is TRBJ2-7; D perhaps matches TRBD1 (5 bases). This CDR3 comprises 12 residues. Germline V lookup: CDR1 SGHRS, CDR2 YFSETQ. Trimming left V 1 base short and J 7 bases short, with 9 bases between. The chain's CDR3 is CASSLNGAEQYF. For the CDR3, the DNA is TGCGCCAGCAGCTTGAATGGGGCGGAGCAGTACTTC.

This clonotype was observed many times. This chain uses TRBV5-5 with TRBJ1-1; D may be TRBD1 (5 bases). CDR1 is SGHKS and CDR2 is YYEKEE in the germline V gene (reference sequence). This CDR3 region has 13 residues. The ends were cut back, 2 bases at V and 3 bases at J, with 8 bases in the middle. Here the CDR3 DNA reads TGTGCCAGCAGCTTCGTGGGGGACACTGAAGCTTTCTTT. The encoded protein is CASSFVGDTEAFF.

This clonotype was counted many times. This rearrangement joins TRBV5-1 to TRBJ2-5; D is unresolved. CDR1 is SGHRS and CDR2 is YFSETQ in the germline V gene. The CDR3 extends over 13 amino acids. Trimming cost V 2 bases and J 4 bases, with 9 bases left between them. CDR3: CASSFSPSETQYF. CDR3 coding DNA: TGCGCCAGCAGCTTTAGCCCTTCAGAGACCCAGTACTTC.

This clonotype has ten or more counts. J is TRBJ1-4 and V is TRBV2, with 7 bases matching TRBD1. Germline V gene data show CDR1 as SNHLY and CDR2 as FYNNEI. The V and J ends lost 6 bases and 7 bases, in that order; junction bases with no gene match: 5. The CDR3 runs 13 residues. The CDR3, as DNA: TGTGCCAGCAGGAGGGGGCCAGGTGAAAAACTGTTTTTT. Its translation is CASRRGPGEKLFF. The complete variable domain, with remaining parts taken from reference TRBV2 and TRBJ1-4, reads EPEVTQTPSHQVTQMGQEVILRCVPISNHLYFYWYRQILGQKVEFLVSFYNNEISEKSEIFDDQFSVERPDGSNFTLKIRSTKLEDSAMYFCASRRGPGEKLFFGSGTQLSVL.

The J gene is TRBJ2-5, the V gene TRBV19; D unresolved. CDR3 length: 14 residues. Trimming took 5 bases from V and 5 from J, leaving 15 bases between them. Germline CDR1 and CDR2: LNHDA and SQIVND (reference sequence). CDR3 amino acids: CASSPQAGWETQYF. The DNA for the CDR3 is TGTGCCAGTAGTCCTCAGGCCGGGTGGGAGACCCAGTACTTC.

This clonotype was counted ten times or more. The genes are TRBV12-3 or TRBV12-4 and TRBJ1-5; possible D gene TRBD1, 5 bases. The V end lost 6 bases, the J end lost 4 bases, and 13 bases lay between the germline ends. The CDR3 spans 14 residues. The CDR3 loop reads CASSLVGGNQPQHF. The CDR3 DNA is TGTGCCAGCAGCCTGGTTGGGGGGAATCAGCCCCAGCATTTT.

This clonotype has ten or more counts. The rearrangement uses TRBV25-1 and TRBJ2-4; 13 nucleotides line up with TRBD2. Per the germline V gene, CDR1 is MGHDK and CDR2 is SYGVNS. The CDR3 runs 16 residues. V trimming: 7 bases; J trimming: 6 bases; junction bases outside the gene matches: 9. The CDR3 DNA follows: TGTGCCAGCAAGGGACTAGCGGGGTCCCAGGGAAACATTCAGTACTTC. It yields the protein CASKGLAGSQGNIQYF.

This clonotype was counted ten times or more. The rearrangement links TRBV9 to TRBJ2-2; possibly TRBD2 for D (5 bases). The germline gives CDR1 SGDLS, CDR2 YYNGEE. The CDR3 loop spans 13 amino acids. The germline V and J ends were trimmed by 0 bases and 7 bases, with 7 bases remaining between them. The CDR3 DNA reads as TGTGCCAGCAGCGTAGGAGGGCGCGGGGAGCTGTTTTTT. Translation gives CASSVGGRGELFF.

In this sample, this clonotype turned up many times. The V call is TRBV2, the J call TRBJ2-2, with D hard to call. This CDR3 comprises 14 residues. Germline V lookup: CDR1 SNHLY, CDR2 FYNNEI. V was pared by 6 bases and J by 0 bases, with 8 bases between. CDR3 residues: CASRASSNTGELFF. CDR3 coding DNA: TGTGCCAGCAGGGCCAGTTCGAACACCGGGGAGCTGTTTTTT.